This passage covers 8 T cell receptor beta chains from one sample sequenced in a study of blood T cells in healthy people across ages. Next came a second PCR, run for about 6 to 12 cycles, which used a sample-barcoded 5' primer along with a J-beta primer mix. TCRdb recomputed calls from the 5' RACE reads with MiXCR, one row per CDR3 protein. The repertoire holds 1.4 million to 1.5 million distinct CDR3 sequences, 42% seen once, with less than 8% in the top ten. Material for sequencing was blood. Receptor source: a woman younger than 35 in good health.

This clonotype was counted between two and nine times. The V gene is TRBV4-1, the J gene TRBJ2-5; maybe TRBD2 (6 bases). The CDR3 spans 13 residues. CDR1 is MGHRA, CDR2 YSYEKL, per germline. With 3 bases removed from V and 4 bases from J, the gap between germline ends came to 9 bases. Here the CDR3 reads CASSQRGLETQYF. In DNA, the CDR3 is TGCGCCAGCAGCCAGCGGGGCCTAGAGACCCAGTACTTC.

This clonotype was observed a handful of times. This chain uses TRBV10-3 with TRBJ2-3; D perhaps matches TRBD2 (5 bases). Germline V gene data show CDR1 as ENHRY and CDR2 as SYGVKD. V lost 3 bases and J lost 0, with 13 bases in between. The CDR3 is 16 residues long. The CDR3 DNA is TGTGCCATCAGTGATACCAGCGGTTCTAGCACAGATACGCAGTATTTT. Translation: CAISDTSGSSTDTQYF.

The V call is TRBV20-1, the J call TRBJ2-3; TRBD2 aligns across 11 bases. V lost 1 base and J lost 4; bases outside the gene matches: 10. The CDR3 has 17 residues. The V gene's germline CDR1 is DFQATT and CDR2 SNEGSKA (reference sequence). The CDR3 loop is CSARGPLAGGPADTQYF. DNA of the CDR3: TGCAGTGCTAGAGGCCCGTTAGCGGGAGGGCCCGCAGATACGCAGTATTTT.

The CDR3 is CATSRDQQPQHF. The CDR3 region has the DNA TGTGCCACCAGCAGAGACCAGCAGCCCCAGCATTTT. This chain links TRBV15 with TRBJ1-5; no clear D gene. The CDR3 contains 12 residues. Trimming cost V 0 bases and J 7 bases, with 4 bases left between them. In germline, CDR1 is LNHNV, CDR2 YYDKDF (reference sequence). The whole variable domain, filled in from reference TRBV15 and TRBJ1-5, reads DAMVIQNPRYQVTQFGKPVTLSCSQTLNHNVMYWYQQKSSQAPKLLFHYYDKDFNNEADTPDNFQSRRPNTSFCFLDIRSPGLGDTAMYLCATSRDQQPQHFGDGTRLSIL.

The chain combines TRBV20-1 with TRBJ2-7; 8 bases match TRBD2. The germline gives CDR1 DFQATT, CDR2 SNEGSKA (reference sequence). V was pared by 3 bases and J by 3 bases, with 7 bases of the junction left unmatched. The CDR3 runs to 14 residues. For the CDR3, the DNA is TGCAGTGCTAGCACTCCCGGGACTAGCTACGAGCAGTACTTC. It yields the protein CSASTPGTSYEQYF.

The rearrangement uses TRBV21-1 and TRBJ1-5; the table's D call of TRBD1 was not tested on the DNA. TRBV21-1 is tagged as a pseudogene. The length of the CDR3 is 15 residues. The CDR3 DNA reads as TGTGCCAGCAGCAAAATGTCCGGGGTCGATCAGCCCCAGCATTTT. It yields the protein CASSKMSGVDQPQHF.

V and J are TRBV7-2 and TRBJ1-1, with a tentative D call TRBD1 (5 bases). Germline values: CDR1 SGHTA, CDR2 FQGNSA. This CDR3 comprises 16 residues. Deletions cut 1 base from V and 8 bases from J, with 20 bases between. The CDR3 region is CASSLVGGGGFGEAFF. CDR3 nucleotides: TGTGCCAGCAGCTTAGTAGGCGGGGGTGGATTCGGCGAAGCTTTCTTT. The whole variable domain, filled in from reference TRBV7-2 and TRBJ1-1, reads GAGVSQSPSNKVTEKGKDVELRCDPISGHTALYWYRQSLGQGLEFLIYFQGNSAPDKSGLPSDRFSAERTGGSVSTLTIQRTQQEDSAVYLCASSLVGGGGFGEAFFGQGTRLTVV.

This clonotype was observed many times. The chain joins TRBV20-1 to TRBJ2-1, with 7 bases that match TRBD2. J lost 4 bases, V lost 3 bases, and 9 bases had no gene match. Germline CDR1 and CDR2: DFQATT and SNEGSKA (reference sequence). The CDR3 totals 15 residues. CDR3 loop: CSARTTSGDYNEQFF. CDR3 nucleotide sequence: TGCAGTGCTAGGACTACGAGCGGGGATTACAATGAGCAGTTCTTC.